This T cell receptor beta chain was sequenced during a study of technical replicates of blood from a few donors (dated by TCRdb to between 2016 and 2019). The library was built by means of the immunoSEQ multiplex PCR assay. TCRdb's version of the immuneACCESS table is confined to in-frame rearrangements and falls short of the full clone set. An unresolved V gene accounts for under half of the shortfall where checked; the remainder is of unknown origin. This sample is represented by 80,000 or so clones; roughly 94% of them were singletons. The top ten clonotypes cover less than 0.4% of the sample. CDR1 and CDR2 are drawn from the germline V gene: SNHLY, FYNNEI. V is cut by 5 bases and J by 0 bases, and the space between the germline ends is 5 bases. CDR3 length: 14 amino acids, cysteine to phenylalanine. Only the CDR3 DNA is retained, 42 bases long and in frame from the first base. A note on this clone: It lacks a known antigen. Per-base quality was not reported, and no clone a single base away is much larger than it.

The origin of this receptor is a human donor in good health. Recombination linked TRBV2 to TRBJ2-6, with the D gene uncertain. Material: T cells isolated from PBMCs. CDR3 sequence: CASSPFSGANVLTF. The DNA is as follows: TGTGCCAGCAGTCCGTTCTCTGGGGCCAACGTCCTGACTTTC.